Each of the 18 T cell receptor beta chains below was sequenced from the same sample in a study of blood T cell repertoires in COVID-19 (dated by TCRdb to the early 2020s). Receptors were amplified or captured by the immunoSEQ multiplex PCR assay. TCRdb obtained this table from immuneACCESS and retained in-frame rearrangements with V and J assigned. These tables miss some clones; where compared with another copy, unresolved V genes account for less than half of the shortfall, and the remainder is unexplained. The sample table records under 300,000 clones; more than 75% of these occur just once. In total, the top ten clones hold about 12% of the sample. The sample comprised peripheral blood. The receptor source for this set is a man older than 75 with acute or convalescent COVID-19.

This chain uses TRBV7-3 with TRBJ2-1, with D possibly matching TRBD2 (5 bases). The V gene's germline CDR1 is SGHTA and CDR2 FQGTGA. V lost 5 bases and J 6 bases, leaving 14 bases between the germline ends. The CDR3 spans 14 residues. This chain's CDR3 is CASSLALAGNEQFF. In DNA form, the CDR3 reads TGTGCCAGCAGCCTGGCGCTAGCTGGCAATGAGCAGTTCTTC.

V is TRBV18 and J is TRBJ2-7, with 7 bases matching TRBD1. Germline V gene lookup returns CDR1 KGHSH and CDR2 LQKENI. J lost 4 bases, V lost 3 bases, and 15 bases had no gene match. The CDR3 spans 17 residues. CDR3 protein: CASSPIYTGTAPYEQYF. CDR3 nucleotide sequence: TGTGCCAGCTCACCCATTTACACTGGGACAGCGCCGTACGAGCAGTACTTC.

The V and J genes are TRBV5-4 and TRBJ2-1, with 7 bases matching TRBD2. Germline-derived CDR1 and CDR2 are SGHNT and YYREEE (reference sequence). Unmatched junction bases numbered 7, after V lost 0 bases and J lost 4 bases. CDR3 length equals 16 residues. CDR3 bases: TGTGCCAGCAGCTTGGAGCCCCCGGGGGGATACAATGAGCAGTTCTTC. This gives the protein CASSLEPPGGYNEQFF. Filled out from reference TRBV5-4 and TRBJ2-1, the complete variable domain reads ETGVTQSPTHLIKTRGQQVTLRCSSQSGHNTVSWYQQALGQGPQFIFQYYREEENGRGNFPPRFSGLQFPNYSSELNVNALELDDSALYLCASSLEPPGGYNEQFFGPGTRLTVL.

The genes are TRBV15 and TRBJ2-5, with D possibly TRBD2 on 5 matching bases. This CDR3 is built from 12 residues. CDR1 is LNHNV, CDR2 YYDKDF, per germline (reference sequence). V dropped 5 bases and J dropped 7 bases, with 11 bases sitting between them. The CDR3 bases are TGTGCCACCAGCGCCCCCCGGGGGACCCAGTACTTC. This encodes CATSAPRGTQYF.

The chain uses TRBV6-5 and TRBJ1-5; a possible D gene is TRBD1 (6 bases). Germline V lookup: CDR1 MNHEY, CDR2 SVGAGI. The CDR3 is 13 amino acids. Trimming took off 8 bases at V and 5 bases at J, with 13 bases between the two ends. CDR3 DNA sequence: TGTGCCAGCCAGGACAGCCACGATCAGCCCCAGCATTTT. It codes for CASQDSHDQPQHF.

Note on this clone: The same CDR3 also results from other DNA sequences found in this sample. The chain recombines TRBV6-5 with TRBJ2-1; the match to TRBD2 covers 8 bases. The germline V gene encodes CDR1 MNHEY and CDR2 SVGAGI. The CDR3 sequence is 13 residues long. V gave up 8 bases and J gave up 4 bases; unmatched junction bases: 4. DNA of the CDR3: TGTGCCAGCCGACTAGCGTCTTACAATGAGCAGTTCTTC. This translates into CASRLASYNEQFF.

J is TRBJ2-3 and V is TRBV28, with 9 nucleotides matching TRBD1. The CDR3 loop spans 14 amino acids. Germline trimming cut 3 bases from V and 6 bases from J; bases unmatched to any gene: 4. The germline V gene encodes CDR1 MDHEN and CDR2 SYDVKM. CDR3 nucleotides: TGTGCCAGCAGTTTGGGACAGGGTCTTGATACGCAGTATTTT. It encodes CASSLGQGLDTQYF.

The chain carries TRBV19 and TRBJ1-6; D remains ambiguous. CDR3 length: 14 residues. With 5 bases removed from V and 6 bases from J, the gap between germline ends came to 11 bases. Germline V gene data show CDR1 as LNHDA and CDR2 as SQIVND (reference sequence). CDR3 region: CASSAEVGNSPLHF. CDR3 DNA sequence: TGTGCCAGTAGTGCAGAGGTCGGTAATTCACCCCTCCACTTT.

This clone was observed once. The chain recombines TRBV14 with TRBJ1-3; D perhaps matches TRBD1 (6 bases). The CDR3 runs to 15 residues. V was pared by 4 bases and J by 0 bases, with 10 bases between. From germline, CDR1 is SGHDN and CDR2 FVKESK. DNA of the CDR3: TGTGCCAGCAGCCTCACAGGGTTCTCTGGAAACACCATATATTTT. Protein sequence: CASSLTGFSGNTIYF.

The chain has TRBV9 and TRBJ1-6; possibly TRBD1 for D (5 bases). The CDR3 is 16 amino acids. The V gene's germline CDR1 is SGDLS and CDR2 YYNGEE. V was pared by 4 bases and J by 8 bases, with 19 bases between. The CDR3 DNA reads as TGTGCCAGCAGCCCTCTCCCGGGCAGGGTGGATTCACCCCTCCACTTT. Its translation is CASSPLPGRVDSPLHF. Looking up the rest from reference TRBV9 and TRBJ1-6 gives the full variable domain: DSGVTQTPKHLITATGQRVTLRCSPRSGDLSVYWYQQSLDQGLQFLIQYYNGEERAKGNILERFSAQQFPDLHSELNLSSLELGDSALYFCASSPLPGRVDSPLHFGNGTRLTVT.

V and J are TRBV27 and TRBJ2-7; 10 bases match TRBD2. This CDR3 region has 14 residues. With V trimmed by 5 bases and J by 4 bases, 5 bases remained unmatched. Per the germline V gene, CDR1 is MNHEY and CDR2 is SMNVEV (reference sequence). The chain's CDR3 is CASSTLAGQYEQYF. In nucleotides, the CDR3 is TGTGCCAGCAGTACACTAGCGGGGCAGTACGAGCAGTACTTC.

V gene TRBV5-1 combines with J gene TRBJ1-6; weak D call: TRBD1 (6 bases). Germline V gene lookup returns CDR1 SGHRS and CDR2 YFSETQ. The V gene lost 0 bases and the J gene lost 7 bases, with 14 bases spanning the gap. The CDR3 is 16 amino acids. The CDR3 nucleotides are TGCGCCAGCAGCTTGGATCCCCAGGGGTCGAATTCACCCCTCCACTTT. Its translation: CASSLDPQGSNSPLHF.

The CDR3 protein is CASSQLQTEYEQYF. The DNA of the CDR3 is TGTGCCAGCAGCCAGCTTCAGACAGAATACGAGCAGTACTTC. The chain combines TRBV14 with TRBJ2-7, with a possible D match to TRBD1 (5 bases). The V and J ends lost 3 bases and 4 bases respectively, with 13 bases between them. Germline CDR1 is SGHDN and CDR2 is FVKESK. The CDR3 loop spans 14 amino acids.

The DNA for the CDR3 is TGTGCCAGCAGCTTGGCTAGCTACGAGCAGTACTTC. This codes for CASSLASYEQYF. This chain connects TRBV5-4 to TRBJ2-7, with unresolved D. The CDR3 covers 12 residues. V lost 0 bases to trimming and J lost 3 bases, with 4 bases between them. Germline V gene sequence: CDR1 SGHNT, CDR2 YYREEE (reference sequence).

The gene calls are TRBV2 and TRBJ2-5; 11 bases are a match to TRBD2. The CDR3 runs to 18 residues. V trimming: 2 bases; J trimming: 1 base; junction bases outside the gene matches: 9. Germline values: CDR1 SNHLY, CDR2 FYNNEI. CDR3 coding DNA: TGTGCCAGCAGTGAAAGGGCTAGCGGGAGGATAGGCCAAGAGACCCAGTACTTC. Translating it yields CASSERASGRIGQETQYF. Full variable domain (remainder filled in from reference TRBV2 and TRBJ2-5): EPEVTQTPSHQVTQMGQEVILRCVPISNHLYFYWYRQILGQKVEFLVSFYNNEISEKSEIFDDQFSVERPDGSNFTLKIRSTKLEDSAMYFCASSERASGRIGQETQYFGPGTRLLVL.

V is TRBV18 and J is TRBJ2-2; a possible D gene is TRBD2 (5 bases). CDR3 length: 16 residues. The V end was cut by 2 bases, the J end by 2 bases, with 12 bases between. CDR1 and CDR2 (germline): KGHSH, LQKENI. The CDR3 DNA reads TGTGCCAGCTCACCAGGCGTGGGGAGTAACACCGGGGAGCTGTTTTTT. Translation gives CASSPGVGSNTGELFF.

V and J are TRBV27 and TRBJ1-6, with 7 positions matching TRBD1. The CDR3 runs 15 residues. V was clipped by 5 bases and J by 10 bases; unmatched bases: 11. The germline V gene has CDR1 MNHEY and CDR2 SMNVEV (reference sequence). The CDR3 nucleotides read TGTGCCAGCAGTCCCAGGGGGGTTGGAGGATCACCCCTCCACTTT. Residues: CASSPRGVGGSPLHF.

The CDR3 coding sequence is TGTGCCACCAGCAGAGGGGGACAGGGTTTCTCTGAAGCTTTCTTT. Translating gives CATSRGGQGFSEAFF. V is TRBV15 and J is TRBJ1-1, with 9 bases fitting TRBD1. From germline, CDR1 is LNHNV and CDR2 YYDKDF (reference sequence). Trimming removed 1 base from V and 6 bases from J; junction bases left unmatched: 6. The CDR3 contains 15 residues.